A selection of T cell receptor beta chains follows, all from one sample in a study of blood T cell repertoires in COVID-19. Sequenced by immunoSEQ multiplex PCR; TCRdb stores in-frame clones only, minus some. The sample comprises some 210,000 clones, more than 70% of which are singletons, and 2.5% to 3.5% rests with the top ten. The sequencing sample was made of peripheral blood. Receptors were obtained from a middle-aged man with active or convalescent COVID-19. Each CDR3 is given with its conserved first and last residue. A D gene is named only where the DNA matches it firmly. Clone size is given for some rows only: seen once, a few or many times, or a class if the clone is expanded.

TRBV7-8,TRBJ2-5,16,TRBD2,.,CASSQGLAGDQETQYF,TGTGCCAGCAGCCAAGGACTAGCGGGGGACCAAGAGACCCAGTACTTC
TRBV6-5,TRBJ1-5,14,TRBD1,.,CASRPRDRVGPQHF,TGTGCCAGCAGACCCCGGGACAGGGTCGGGCCCCAGCATTTT
TRBV6-4,TRBJ1-1,14,.,.,CAPEDRGGGTEAFF,TGTGCCCCTGAAGACAGAGGGGGGGGAACTGAAGCTTTCTTT
TRBV7-3,TRBJ2-2,13,TRBD2,once,CASNSGTTGELFF,TGTGCCAGCAATAGCGGGACGACCGGGGAGCTGTTTTTT
TRBV5-1,TRBJ1-1,14,.,.,CASSLVSGDTEAFF,TGCGCCAGCAGCTTGGTGTCAGGGGACACTGAAGCTTTCTTT
TRBV19,TRBJ2-1,17,.,.,CASSIEMGLTGFHEQFF,TGTGCCAGTAGTATAGAAATGGGACTCACGGGCTTCCATGAGCAGTTCTTC
TRBV11-2,TRBJ1-1,14,.,few,CASSHVPGVTEAFF,TGTGCCAGCAGCCATGTTCCAGGGGTGACTGAAGCTTTCTTT
TRBV19,TRBJ1-3,14,.,.,CASSMGGSGNTIYF,TGTGCCAGTAGTATGGGAGGCTCTGGAAACACCATATATTTT
TRBV5-1,TRBJ1-1,15,TRBD1,.,CASSGLQGASFEAFF,TGCGCCAGCAGCGGCTTACAGGGGGCGTCTTTTGAAGCTTTCTTT
TRBV18,TRBJ1-1,15,.,.,CASSPPSGRGTEAFF,TGTGCCAGCTCACCACCGTCTGGCCGGGGGACTGAAGCTTTCTTT
TRBV27,TRBJ2-7,12,.,.,CASYDRSYEQYF,TGTGCCAGCTATGACAGGTCCTACGAGCAGTACTTC
TRBV30,TRBJ2-3,14,TRBD2,.,CAWTSGSSTDTQYF,TGTGCCTGGACTAGCGGCTCTAGCACAGATACGCAGTATTTT
TRBV6-2/TRBV6-3,TRBJ2-7,16,.,.,CASSHSGIPLSYEQYF,TGTGCCAGCAGTCATTCGGGGATACCTCTTTCCTACGAGCAGTACTTC
TRBV6-5,TRBJ1-2,13,.,.,CASSYSTGYGYTF,TGTGCCAGCAGTTACTCGACGGGCTATGGCTACACCTTC
TRBV10-3,TRBJ2-5,14,TRBD1,.,CAISEGDSQETQYF,TGTGCCATCAGTGAGGGGGACAGCCAAGAGACCCAGTACTTC
TRBV5-4,TRBJ2-1,15,.,.,CASSLAAGEKGEQFF,TGTGCCAGCAGCTTGGCGGCAGGGGAAAAGGGTGAGCAGTTCTTC
TRBV27,TRBJ2-7,15,.,.,CASREGQSYLYEQYF,TGTGCCAGCAGGGAGGGACAGTCATACCTGTACGAGCAGTACTTC
TRBV5-1,TRBJ1-6,14,.,.,CASSLDIRSSPLHF,TGCGCCAGCAGCTTGGACATACGGAGTTCACCCCTCCACTTT
TRBV9,TRBJ2-5,15,.,.,CASSVETGVSETQYF,TGTGCCAGCAGCGTAGAAACGGGTGTCTCGGAGACCCAGTACTTC
TRBV2,TRBJ1-2,16,.,.,CASRTFTGVGNYGYTF,TGTGCCAGCAGGACTTTTACCGGGGTGGGTAACTATGGCTACACCTTC
TRBV2,TRBJ2-7,12,.,few,CASSEDTLEQYF,TGTGCCAGCAGTGAAGACACCCTCGAGCAGTACTTC
TRBV25-1,TRBJ1-3,12,.,once,CASTMEGATLYF,TGTGCCAGCACAATGGAAGGGGCAACCTTATATTTT
TRBV5-1,TRBJ1-6,16,TRBD1,.,CASSLDEGAGSSPLHF,TGCGCCAGCAGCTTGGATGAGGGGGCGGGAAGTTCACCCCTCCACTTT
TRBV6-4,TRBJ1-6,13,.,few,CASSEAGNSPLHF,TGTGCCAGCAGTGAGGCGGGGAATTCACCCCTCCACTTT
TRBV6-5,TRBJ2-7,15,TRBD2,once,CASSYPGTSGWRQYF,TGTGCCAGCAGTTACCCCGGGACTAGCGGGTGGAGGCAGTACTTC
TRBV11-2,TRBJ1-6,14,TRBD1,.,CASSSDRAVSPLHF,TGTGCCAGCAGCTCGGACAGGGCCGTTTCACCCCTCCACTTT
TRBV28,TRBJ2-1,14,TRBD1,once,CASSLTGTGNEQFF,TGTGCCAGCAGCCTGACCGGGACAGGGAACGAGCAGTTCTTC
TRBV28,TRBJ1-1,13,.,few,CASRGGWNTEAFF,TGTGCCAGCAGGGGGGGGTGGAACACTGAAGCTTTCTTT
TRBV6-6,TRBJ2-1,14,.,.,CASRPGLEYNEQFF,TGTGCCAGCAGGCCGGGACTCGAGTACAATGAGCAGTTCTTC
TRBV6-5,TRBJ2-5,14,TRBD1,.,CASRATGGSETQYF,TGTGCCAGCAGGGCCACAGGGGGGTCGGAGACCCAGTACTTC
TRBV5-4,TRBJ1-2,15,.,.,CASSPQQTLGGGYTF,TGTGCCAGCAGCCCCCAACAGACCTTAGGAGGGGGCTACACCTTC
TRBV4-3,TRBJ1-3,17,.,.,CASSREPPGVSGNTIYF,TGCGCCAGCAGCCGAGAACCACCCGGGGTCTCTGGAAACACCATATATTTT
TRBV6-5,TRBJ1-1,14,.,.,CASRRGGTGTEAFF,TGTGCCAGCAGAAGGGGGGGGACGGGTACTGAAGCTTTCTTT
TRBV11-2,TRBJ1-6,13,TRBD1,.,CASSVDRVSPLHF,TGTGCCAGCAGTGTTGACAGGGTTTCACCCCTCCACTTT
TRBV4-2,TRBJ2-6,15,.,.,CASSGLSSGANVLTF,TGTGCCAGCAGCGGTCTCAGCTCTGGGGCCAACGTCCTGACTTTC
TRBV19,TRBJ1-5,16,.,.,CASLEQGVLRNQPQHF,TGTGCCAGTTTGGAACAGGGTGTCTTACGGAATCAGCCCCAGCATTTT
TRBV6-4,TRBJ2-3,14,.,.,CASSDSGGTDTQYF,TGTGCCAGCAGTGACTCAGGGGGCACAGATACGCAGTATTTT
TRBV5-6,TRBJ2-7,15,TRBD2,few,CASSLLAAISYEQYF,TGTGCCAGCAGCCTACTAGCGGCGATCTCCTACGAGCAGTACTTC
TRBV19,TRBJ2-3,15,TRBD2,.,CASSRLAGEGNTQYF,TGTGCCAGTAGTCGACTAGCGGGAGAGGGGAATACGCAGTATTTT
TRBV5-1,TRBJ2-3,16,.,.,CASSVRDSGGTDTQYF,TGCGCCAGCAGCGTGCGGGACAGTGGGGGCACAGATACGCAGTATTTT
TRBV7-7,TRBJ1-1,19,.,.,CASSLGRGYGFGLNTEAFF,TGTGCTAGCAGCTTAGGCAGGGGCTATGGATTTGGTCTGAACACTGAAGCTTTCTTT
TRBV12-3/TRBV12-4,TRBJ1-1,13,.,.,CASSFVRGRGAFF,TGTGCCAGCAGTTTCGTCCGGGGGAGGGGAGCTTTCTTT
TRBV7-2,TRBJ1-5,15,TRBD1,.,CASSPDRGGNQPQHF,TGTGCCAGCAGCCCCGACAGGGGAGGCAATCAGCCCCAGCATTTT
TRBV24-1,TRBJ2-2,15,TRBD2,.,CATRDSGGAAGELFF,TGTGCCACCAGAGATAGCGGGGGGGCCGCCGGGGAGCTGTTTTTT
TRBV27,TRBJ2-7,17,TRBD2,.,CASSLSSGGFVSYEQYF,TGTGCCAGCAGTTTATCGAGCGGGGGCTTTGTGTCCTACGAGCAGTACTTC
TRBV7-9,TRBJ1-1,15,.,.,CASSASGGGGTEAFF,TGTGCCAGCAGCGCAAGTGGGGGAGGTGGGACTGAAGCTTTCTTT
TRBV5-1,TRBJ2-2,14,TRBD1,.,CASSSQGETGELFF,TGCGCCAGCAGCTCCCAGGGGGAAACCGGGGAGCTGTTTTTT
TRBV5-6,TRBJ2-5,16,TRBD1,few,CASSCRGTGFEETQYF,TGTGCCAGCAGCTGTCGGGGGACAGGGTTCGAAGAGACCCAGTACTTC
TRBV11-2,TRBJ1-3,14,.,.,CASSLDTSGNTIYF,TGTGCCAGCAGCTTGGACACTTCTGGAAACACCATATATTTT
TRBV27,TRBJ2-3,13,.,.,CASSLKRRDTQYF,TGTGCCAGCAGTTTAAAGAGGAGGGATACGCAGTATTTT
TRBV6-5,TRBJ2-7,14,.,.,CASSSRGSSYEQYF,TGTGCCAGCAGCTCGCGAGGGAGCTCCTACGAGCAGTACTTC
TRBV7-9,TRBJ2-1,11,.,.,CASSLVDEQFF,TGTGCCAGCAGCTTAGTCGATGAGCAGTTCTTC
TRBV4-1,TRBJ2-2,12,.,.,CASSQDHVELFF,TGCGCCAGCAGCCAAGATCATGTCGAGCTGTTTTTT
TRBV19,TRBJ1-1,15,.,few,CASSLPGRTGKAAFF,TGTGCCAGTAGTCTTCCAGGACGGACGGGGAAAGCGGCTTTCTTT
TRBV5-1,TRBJ2-1,15,.,few,CASSPPPGSYNEQFF,TGCGCCAGCAGCCCCCCGCCAGGGTCGTACAATGAGCAGTTCTTC
TRBV18,TRBJ2-7,13,.,.,CASSPPQDYEQYF,TGTGCCAGCTCACCACCGCAGGACTACGAGCAGTACTTC
TRBV28,TRBJ1-1,13,.,.,CASSSFLNTEAFF,TGTGCCAGCAGTTCGTTCCTGAACACTGAAGCTTTCTTT
TRBV28,TRBJ2-7,13,.,.,CASSRQFTYEQYF,TGTGCCAGCAGTCGACAGTTTACCTACGAGCAGTACTTC